This T cell receptor (beta chain) was found in a study of cytotoxic CD8 clonotypes in ibrutinib-treated CLL. In the study overall: Median treatment time before response sampling was over 9 months, range 6 to 36. General study points: Pretreatment clonality was elevated relative to age-matched healthy donors and paralleled circulating CD8+ T-cell counts. Ibrutinib response saw clonality rise, and progression saw it return toward baseline.

Investigators sought sequencing depths of between 1 in 200,000 and 1 in 1 million T cells. TCRdb's copy holds only in-frame clones and misses some; the assay was immunoSEQ multiplex PCR. In the table there are approximately 74,000 clones, around 81% of which are singletons. As concerns this clone: Its antigen remains unidentified.

In germline, CDR1 is MNHEY, CDR2 SVGAGI. The CDR3 length is 15 residues. The V and J ends lost 5 bases and 8 bases respectively, with 21 bases between them. The material sequenced was PBMCs, taken at disease progression, from a patient treated with ibrutinib. The receptor was derived from a human donor with chronic lymphocytic leukemia. The chain employs TRBV6-5 and TRBJ1-2; D perhaps matches TRBD1 (5 bases). CDR3 sequence (DNA): TGTGCCAGCAGTCGAAGTCCCGGGACCGTTTTCGGCTACACCTTC. This codes for CASSRSPGTVFGYTF.